This T cell receptor (beta chain) was recorded in a study of OX40 agonist ivuxolimab in advanced cancers. At the level of the whole study: Ivuxolimab, which targeted the costimulatory receptor OX40 (CD134), was an agonistic, fully human IgG2 monoclonal antibody. Intravenous ivuxolimab was administered to patients every 2 weeks at six dose levels: 0.01, 0.1, 0.3, 1.5, 3 and 10 mg/kg. Among the 52 dose-escalation patients, 19 had hepatocellular carcinoma, about 15 melanoma, 9 renal cell carcinoma and 9 head and neck cancer. Peripheral TCRbeta sequencing aimed to test whether ivuxolimab altered TCR sequence diversity and caused clonal T-cell expansion. Patients were allowed to have had prior anti-PD-1, anti-PD-L1 or anti-CTLA-4 therapy, and roughly two fifths of the dose-escalation patients had been treated with checkpoint inhibitors. Partial responses were achieved by three dose-escalation patients, of whom one had hepatocellular carcinoma and two had cutaneous melanoma. The paper describes the monotherapy dose-escalation part (N ≈ 49 patients) of the phase I trial of ivuxolimab. In the dose-escalation cohort, roughly 80% of patients were male, and the mean age was approximately 64 years, with a range of about 20 to 79. Paper-wide results and their limitations: The antigen specificity of the peripheral T cells that underwent clonal expansion was not determined. Low levels of normalized T-cell clonal expansion were also seen in some patients who did not respond. After ivuxolimab, more expanded clones were found on average in CD8+ T cells than in CD4+ T cells. Clonal expansion of both CD4+ and CD8+ blood T cells was observed from baseline to week 6 at doses 0.1 to 3.0 mg/kg. In the 0.1-3.0 mg/kg groups, partial responders had among the lowest normalized peripheral clonal expansion, particularly in CD8+ T cells.

To sequence the TCRbeta CDR3 region, genomic DNA was isolated from the sorted cells. The immunoSEQ Assay was used to sequence the TCRbeta CDR3 regions. The clones in this table, taken by TCRdb from immuneACCESS, are in-frame only. Not every clone is retained; where verified, under half of the shortfall comes from an unresolved V gene, and the cause of the rest is unknown. The sample table records 65,000 to 95,000 clones; approximately 82% of these occur just once. The ten biggest clones cover around 0.73% of the sample. V trim: 4 bases; J trim: 6 bases; unmatched bases: 2. The CDR3 contains 13 residues, cysteine and phenylalanine counted. Of all the DNA, just the CDR3 is kept, 39 bases in frame from base 1. CDR1 GTSNPN and CDR2 SVGIG are derived from the germline V gene (reference sequence). This clone was seen only once. What antigen it recognizes has not been identified. No per-base quality is available; no much larger clone lies one base away.

Patients with autoimmune disease history or receiving systemic immunosuppression were excluded from the trial. Peripheral blood for TCR sequencing was collected from all dose cohorts at baseline, on cycle 4 day 1, and on cycle 7 day 1. The samples were drawn from a first-in-human, open-label, multicenter phase I dose-escalation trial of ivuxolimab. Adults with locally advanced or metastatic head and neck squamous cell, hepatocellular, melanoma or renal cell carcinoma were enrolled in the trial. Before TCR sequencing, CD4+ and CD8+ T cells were separately sorted from peripheral blood. The chain joins TRBV30 to TRBJ1-4; 10 bases in the middle match TRBD1. The source is an adult with an advanced solid tumor such as melanoma, head and neck, liver or kidney cancer. Sample: CD4+ or CD8+ T cells sorted from blood, taken in a trial of the OX40 agonist ivuxolimab. The DNA reads as follows: TGTGCCTGGAATGGACAGGGGGATGAAAAACTGTTTTTT. This codes for CAWNGQGDEKLFF.